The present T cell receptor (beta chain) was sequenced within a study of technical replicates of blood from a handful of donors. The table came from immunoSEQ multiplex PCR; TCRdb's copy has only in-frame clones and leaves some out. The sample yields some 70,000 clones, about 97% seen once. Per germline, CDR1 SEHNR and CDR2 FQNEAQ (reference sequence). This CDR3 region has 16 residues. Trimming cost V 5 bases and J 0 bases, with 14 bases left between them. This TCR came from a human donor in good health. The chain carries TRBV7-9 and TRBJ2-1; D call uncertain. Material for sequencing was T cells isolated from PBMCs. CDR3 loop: CASSIGPLSSYNEQFF. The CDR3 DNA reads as TGTGCCAGCAGCATAGGCCCCCTAAGCTCCTACAATGAGCAGTTCTTC.